This T cell receptor beta chain comes out of a study of T cells and Merkel cell carcinoma outcomes (dated by TCRdb to 2018 to 2021). In the study overall: The tumor T-cell repertoire, together with T-cell density, was examined as a predictor of clinical outcome in patients with Merkel cell carcinoma.

Study-wide findings and limitations: Clinical outcomes in Merkel cell carcinoma patients were reported to be predicted by T-cell repertoire features combined with T-cell density.

The germline V gene encodes CDR1 MNHEY and CDR2 SMNVEV (reference sequence). V has 6 bases trimmed and J has 3 bases trimmed; junction bases matching no gene number 15. The CDR3 runs 17 amino acids, cysteine and phenylalanine included. Only the CDR3 part of the read is kept: 51 bases, read in frame from the first base. The samples were obtained from people who had Merkel cell carcinoma. With respect to this clone: What this receptor recognizes is not known. No much larger clonotype is one base removed from it; base qualities were not supplied. The same CDR3 arises from other DNA sequences in this sample as well.

The library was built by means of the immunoSEQ multiplex PCR assay. This immuneACCESS table, as held by TCRdb, lists in-frame sequences with V and J called but not all clones. Of the missing ones, under half trace to an unresolved V gene in checked studies; the others have no known cause. Present in this sample are roughly 3,000 clones, roughly 79% of which were seen just once. The ten largest account for approximately 16% of the sample. This TCR was sampled from a human donor with Merkel cell carcinoma. Specimen: tumor tissue from Merkel cell carcinoma. The rearranged chain carries TRBV27 and TRBJ2-7; TRBD1 fits 9 bases in the junction. The CDR3 has the sequence CASSPDRGLPVVYEQYF. The bases are TGTGCCAGCAGCCCAGACAGGGGGTTGCCGGTGGTCTACGAGCAGTACTTC.